This TCR beta chain was documented in a study of blood T cell repertoires in COVID-19. At the level of the study: The study drew acute and convalescent COVID-19 samples from the United States, Italy and Spain. T cells, B-cell-depleted T cells, or PBMCs supplied cDNA or gDNA.

Seattle cases were enrolled at active infection and followed longitudinally. Under the authors' procedure: Counts of nucleated cells, estimated from reference gene primer amplification, were obtained. TCRdb's copy holds only in-frame clones and misses some; the assay was immunoSEQ multiplex PCR. For V, J and clone size, that table is used; D and trimming come from the DNA. The data show 400,000 to 450,000 clones, around 88% seen once. The CDR3 consists of 16 residues. CDR1 is SGHTA and CDR2 is FQGNSA in the germline V gene. The V end was cut by 2 bases, the J end by 7 bases, with 17 bases between. This TCR came from a woman in her 50s with COVID-19, enrolled during active disease. The chain combines TRBV7-2 with TRBJ2-2, with D possibly TRBD2 on 6 matching bases. Sequencing was carried out using peripheral blood. The chain's CDR3 is CASSLNPGGGVGELFF. The DNA of the CDR3 is TGTGCCAGCAGCTTAAATCCAGGAGGCGGGGTCGGGGAGCTGTTTTTT.